The 22 T cell receptor beta chains below come from one sample, sequenced in a study of glioma-infiltrating T cells after dendritic cell vaccination. Documented time point: after dendritic cell vaccination, including at tumor progression/relapse. Clones were read by immunoSEQ multiplex PCR, and TCRdb kept only the in-frame ones, dropping some. The table shows 70,000 to 100,000 clones, with under 85% occurring only once. The material was blood, obtained after dendritic cell vaccination. These receptors came from a human donor with glioblastoma.

The CDR3: CAWSVSPSDTQYF. The CDR3 bases are TGTGCCTGGAGTGTATCCCCGTCAGATACGCAGTATTTT. The chain uses TRBV30 and TRBJ2-3; D unresolved. CDR3 length: 13 amino acids. Trimming removed 0 bases from V and 4 bases from J, with 8 bases in between. CDR1 is GTSNPN, CDR2 SVGIG, per germline (reference sequence).

V is TRBV30 and J is TRBJ2-2, with unresolved D. Trimming removed 5 bases from V and 2 bases from J, with 6 bases in between. Germline values: CDR1 GTSNPN, CDR2 SVGIG (reference sequence). This CDR3 contains 12 residues. CDR3 loop: CAWSPNTGELFF. CDR3 coding DNA: TGTGCCTGGTCTCCTAACACCGGGGAGCTGTTTTTT.

This sequence joins TRBV5-4 and TRBJ1-2, with 10 bases that match TRBD1. Germline V CDR1 and CDR2: SGHNT, YYREEE (reference sequence). With V trimmed by 3 bases and J by 5 bases, 4 bases remained unmatched. The CDR3 sequence is 14 residues long. The chain's CDR3 is CASSSDRGRYGYTF. In DNA, the CDR3 is TGTGCCAGCAGCTCAGACAGGGGGCGGTATGGCTACACCTTC.

The V gene is TRBV6-5, the J gene TRBJ1-2; TRBD1 matches 9 bases. J gave up 7 bases and V 5 bases, and 11 bases lay outside the gene matches. CDR1 is MNHEY, CDR2 SVGAGI, per germline. The CDR3 length is 15 residues. CDR3 protein: CASSPQGARWSGYTF. CDR3 coding DNA: TGTGCCAGCAGTCCACAGGGGGCCCGTTGGAGTGGCTACACCTTC.

This clone came up a few times. The J gene is TRBJ2-7, the V gene TRBV19, with D maybe TRBD1 (5 bases). Germline values: CDR1 LNHDA, CDR2 SQIVND (reference sequence). Deletions cut 8 bases from V and 2 bases from J, with 10 bases between. The CDR3 is 12 residues long. The CDR3 is CASGDRTYEQYF. The CDR3 nucleotides are TGTGCCAGTGGTGACAGAACCTACGAGCAGTACTTC.

This clone was detected only once. This chain connects TRBV29-1 to TRBJ2-1; 8 bases are shared with TRBD1. CDR1 is SQVTM, CDR2 ANQGSEA, per germline. The V gene end was trimmed by 7 bases and the J gene end by 4 bases; junction bases not matched to a gene: 3. This CDR3 is built from 12 residues. This CDR3 is CSGNRGYNEQFF. The CDR3 nucleotides are TGCAGCGGGAACAGGGGGTACAATGAGCAGTTCTTC.

This clone has more than one count but fewer than ten. The rearrangement joins TRBV7-2 to TRBJ2-1; TRBD1 aligns across 8 bases. Trimming cost V 5 bases and J 1 base; bases outside gene matches: 4. This CDR3 has 15 amino acids. Per germline, CDR1 SGHTA and CDR2 FQGNSA. The CDR3 region is CASSQGQASYNEQFF. As DNA, the CDR3 is TGTGCCAGCAGCCAGGGACAGGCGTCCTACAATGAGCAGTTCTTC.

This chain uses TRBV30 with TRBJ1-2; D remains ambiguous. CDR3 size: 17 residues. From germline, CDR1 is GTSNPN and CDR2 SVGIG (reference sequence). V dropped 4 bases and J dropped 3 bases, with 24 bases sitting between them. This CDR3 reads CAWIRGKTAGGDYGYTF. The CDR3 coding sequence is TGTGCCTGGATTCGCGGAAAAACTGCGGGCGGTGACTATGGCTACACCTTC.

V is TRBV4-3 and J is TRBJ1-4, with no clear D. Trimming left V 0 bases short and J 6 bases short, with 17 bases between. The germline gives CDR1 LGHNA, CDR2 YSLEER. CDR3 length: 17 residues. CDR3 sequence reads: CASSQEILGAGDEKLFF. The CDR3 nucleotides read TGCGCCAGCAGCCAAGAGATTCTGGGAGCAGGTGATGAAAAACTGTTTTTT.

The chain combines TRBV25-1 with TRBJ1-6, with 11 positions matching TRBD1. Germline assignment: CDR1 MGHDK and CDR2 SYGVNS. V dropped 5 bases and J dropped 7; count of bases not matched to a gene: 4. This CDR3 region has 15 residues. CDR3 DNA: TGTGCCAGCAGTAAACGGGACAGGGGGAATTCACCCCTCCACTTT. It yields the protein CASSKRDRGNSPLHF.

This chain joins TRBV9 and TRBJ1-6; tentatively, D is TRBD1 (6 bases). The CDR3 has 14 residues. CDR1 and CDR2 (germline): SGDLS, YYNGEE. V lost 3 bases and J lost 7, with 11 bases in between. The CDR3 sequence is CASSDGQKNSPLHF. The CDR3 coding sequence is TGTGCCAGCAGCGATGGACAGAAGAATTCACCCCTCCACTTT.

V gene TRBV6-5 combines with J gene TRBJ2-7; the match to TRBD1 covers 7 bases. V was pared by 4 bases and J by 5 bases, with 14 bases of the junction left unmatched. The CDR3 has 16 amino acids. Germline V gene sequence: CDR1 MNHEY, CDR2 SVGAGI. For the CDR3, the DNA is TGTGCCAGCAGTTCCCTACTACAGGGGAAGGACAACGAGCAGTACTTC. This translates into CASSSLLQGKDNEQYF.

This chain's CDR3 is CASSSPRGNEQFF. CDR3 bases: TGTGCCAGCAGTTCCCCCAGGGGAAATGAGCAGTTCTTC. This rearrangement joins TRBV27 to TRBJ2-1; a possible D gene is TRBD1 (6 bases). Trimming cost V 4 bases and J 7 bases, with 11 bases left between them. Germline loops: CDR1 MNHEY, CDR2 SMNVEV (reference sequence). CDR3 size: 13 residues.

On this clone: Germline is not matched at one junction end, which may reflect a read error. V is TRBV6-6 and J is TRBJ1-1; 8 positions agree with TRBD1. Per germline, CDR1 MNHNY and CDR2 SVGAGI (reference sequence). CDR3 length: 15 residues. Here the CDR3 DNA reads TGTGCCGGCAGCCAAGGGGCAGGGGGCAACACTGAAGCTTTCTTT. This gives the protein CAGSQGAGGNTEAFF.

The chain is built from TRBV4-2 and TRBJ2-5; TRBD2 aligns across 11 bases. The CDR3 is 16 amino acids. The V and J ends lost 0 bases and 5 bases, in that order; junction bases with no gene match: 5. Germline CDR1 is LGHNA and CDR2 is YNFKEQ. The DNA of the CDR3 is TGTGCCAGCAGCCAAGAACTAGCGGGGGCTGGGGAGACCCAGTACTTC. Amino acid sequence: CASSQELAGAGETQYF.

This chain uses TRBV7-8 with TRBJ2-3; weak D call: TRBD2 (6 bases). V lost 5 bases, J lost 5 bases, and 17 bases lay in between. The CDR3 is 15 amino acids. Germline CDR1 reads SGHVS; CDR2 reads FQNEAQ. In nucleotides, the CDR3 is TGTGCCAGCAGCGTCCGGGGGACCCCGGGAGATACGCAGTATTTT. Translating gives CASSVRGTPGDTQYF.

This clone was found a few times. The chain uses TRBV7-2 and TRBJ1-3; D is ambiguous. Germline lookup yields CDR1 SGHTA and CDR2 FQGNSA. The CDR3 runs 14 residues. Trimming shortened V by 3 bases and J by 1 base, and 7 bases separated the two germline ends. CDR3 in DNA: TGTGCCAGCAGCTTTACGGGTTCTGGAAACACCATATATTTT. It is translated as CASSFTGSGNTIYF.

The chain links TRBV11-2 to TRBJ1-5; perhaps TRBD1 as D (5 bases). V was cut by 5 bases and J by 10 bases, with 15 bases left in between. The V gene's germline CDR1 is SGHAT and CDR2 FQNNGV. CDR3 length: 13 amino acids. The CDR3 sequence is CASSAARGGPQHF. The CDR3 DNA follows: TGTGCCAGCAGCGCCGCTCGGGGGGGTCCCCAGCATTTT.

The J gene is TRBJ1-1, the V gene TRBV18, with TRBD1 matching over 11 bases. The J segment lost 5 bases and the V segment lost 4 bases, leaving 6 bases of the junction unmatched. The CDR3 totals 15 residues. Looked up from germline, CDR1 is KGHSH and CDR2 is LQKENI. CDR3 nucleotide sequence: TGTGCCAGCTCACTTGGACAGGGGGCGAGGACTGAAGCTTTCTTT. As protein: CASSLGQGARTEAFF.

The rearrangement links TRBV7-2 to TRBJ2-7, with TRBD1 matching 9 bases. The V and J ends lost 5 bases and 5 bases, in that order; junction bases with no gene match: 7. This CDR3 has 14 residues. The germline gives CDR1 SGHTA, CDR2 FQGNSA. CDR3 region: CASSPRTGEDEQYF. The CDR3 DNA sequence: TGTGCCAGCAGCCCCCGGACAGGGGAGGACGAGCAGTACTTC.

J is TRBJ2-5 and V is TRBV6-1; 7 bases fit TRBD1. This CDR3 region has 15 residues. The V gene end was trimmed by 1 base and the J gene end by 1 base; junction bases not matched to a gene: 3. CDR1 and CDR2 (germline): MNHNS, SASEGT. CDR3 coding DNA: TGTGCCAGCAGTGAAGTACAGGGGAGCCAAGAGACCCAGTACTTC. Its protein is CASSEVQGSQETQYF.

The chain couples TRBV6-5 to TRBJ1-1, with D tentatively TRBD1 (6 bases). This CDR3 comprises 15 residues. Deletions cut 0 bases from V and 4 bases from J, with 12 bases between. Germline V gene sequence: CDR1 MNHEY, CDR2 SVGAGI. The CDR3 here is CASSYSTGLGTEAFF. CDR3 sequence (DNA): TGTGCCAGCAGTTACTCGACAGGACTCGGCACTGAAGCTTTCTTT.